This is a list of T cell receptor beta chains from one sample in a study of T-cell reconstitution after alpha-beta-depleted transplantation in children. Via MiXCR, TCRdb re-called the PCR reads, giving one row per CDR3 protein. In the table there are roughly 220,000 distinct CDR3 sequences, around 9.7% of which are singletons. The input for sequencing was PBMCs from the stem cell graft donor, taken from the stem cell graft. These TCRs come from a human donor who donated a stem cell graft to a child with SCID. CDR3s include the opening cysteine and the closing phenylalanine or tryptophan. A D gene is named only where the DNA matches it firmly. Clone size, where shown, is once, few, many, or a class for clones that have expanded.

abundance: many
j_gene: TRBJ1-4
v_gene: TRBV27
d_gene: .
CDR3nt: TGTGCCAGCAAACGACAGAAGGATGAAAAACTGTTTTTT
CDR3aa: CASKRQKDEKLFF

abundance: .
j_gene: TRBJ2-7
v_gene: TRBV5-6
d_gene: TRBD1
CDR3nt: TGTGCCAGCAGCCCACGAGGACAGGGGGCCTACGAGCAGTACTTC
CDR3aa: CASSPRGQGAYEQYF

abundance: .
j_gene: TRBJ1-2
v_gene: TRBV4-1
d_gene: TRBD1
CDR3nt: TGCGCCAGCAGCCACACACTTGGGACAGGGCTCAGCGGCTACACCTTC
CDR3aa: CASSHTLGTGLSGYTF

abundance: many
j_gene: TRBJ2-7
v_gene: TRBV5-1
d_gene: TRBD1
CDR3nt: TGCGCCAGCAGCCCTCCCTGGACAGGCAGCTCCTACGAGCAGTACTTC
CDR3aa: CASSPPWTGSSYEQYF

abundance: many
j_gene: TRBJ2-3
v_gene: TRBV11-1
d_gene: .
CDR3nt: TGTGCCAGCGGGTGGGCGAGAGGGGAACTTTCTAGCACAGATACGCAGTATTTT
CDR3aa: CASGWARGELSSTDTQYF

abundance: many
j_gene: TRBJ2-5
v_gene: TRBV2
d_gene: .
CDR3nt: TGTGCCAGCAGCGGGAGACAAGTTCTCCAAGAGACCCAGTACTTC
CDR3aa: CASSGRQVLQETQYF

abundance: many
j_gene: TRBJ2-1
v_gene: TRBV5-1
d_gene: .
CDR3nt: TGCGCCAGCAGCTGGTACAATGAGCAGTTCTTC
CDR3aa: CASSWYNEQFF

abundance: many
j_gene: TRBJ1-4
v_gene: TRBV12-3/TRBV12-4
d_gene: .
CDR3nt: TGTGCCAGCAGTTTAACGTCGGGCAGGGTGAATGAAAAACTGTTTTTT
CDR3aa: CASSLTSGRVNEKLFF

abundance: many
j_gene: TRBJ1-6
v_gene: TRBV9
d_gene: .
CDR3nt: TGTGCCAGCAGCGTAGATGAGTATTCACCCCTCCACTTT
CDR3aa: CASSVDEYSPLHF

abundance: many
j_gene: TRBJ2-1
v_gene: TRBV5-1
d_gene: .
CDR3nt: TGCGCCAGCAGCTTGGCCCGCCCGAACAATGAGCAGTTCTTC
CDR3aa: CASSLARPNNEQFF

abundance: .
j_gene: TRBJ2-7
v_gene: TRBV24-1
d_gene: .
CDR3nt: TGTGCCACCAGTGATCCCGGGGGCAGTGAGCAGTACTTC
CDR3aa: CATSDPGGSEQYF

abundance: .
j_gene: TRBJ2-1
v_gene: TRBV20-1
d_gene: TRBD2
CDR3nt: TGCAGTGCCACCTTGGGAGGGAGGTACCTAGCGGGGGACCGGTTCTTC
CDR3aa: CSATLGGRYLAGDRFF

abundance: many
j_gene: TRBJ1-1
v_gene: TRBV20-1
d_gene: TRBD1
CDR3nt: TGCAGTGCGAAATGGGGACAGGGAGTCCCGGAAGCTTTCTTT
CDR3aa: CSAKWGQGVPEAFF

abundance: many
j_gene: TRBJ2-3
v_gene: TRBV29-1
d_gene: .
CDR3nt: TGCAGCGGGGGGTCCACAGATACGCAGTATTTT
CDR3aa: CSGGSTDTQYF

abundance: many
j_gene: TRBJ2-3
v_gene: TRBV7-3
d_gene: TRBD1
CDR3nt: TGTGCCAGCAGCCCACAGGGGACAGATACGCAGTATTTT
CDR3aa: CASSPQGTDTQYF

abundance: many
j_gene: TRBJ1-2
v_gene: TRBV10-3
d_gene: .
CDR3nt: TGTGCCATCAGACCGACAGGAGTTAACTATGGCTACACCTTC
CDR3aa: CAIRPTGVNYGYTF

abundance: many
j_gene: TRBJ2-3
v_gene: TRBV20-1
d_gene: .
CDR3nt: TGCAGTGCACCGAAGCAACCGTCCACAGATACGCAGTATTTT
CDR3aa: CSAPKQPSTDTQYF

abundance: many
j_gene: TRBJ2-1
v_gene: TRBV5-1
d_gene: .
CDR3nt: TGCGCCAGCAGCTTGATGGGATCCTCCTACAATGAGCAGTTCTTC
CDR3aa: CASSLMGSSYNEQFF

abundance: .
j_gene: TRBJ2-1
v_gene: TRBV2
d_gene: .
CDR3nt: TGTGCCAGCAGTGATGGTTTACAGGGTACCTACAATGAGCAGTTCTTC
CDR3aa: CASSDGLQGTYNEQFF

abundance: many
j_gene: TRBJ2-2
v_gene: TRBV6-2/TRBV6-3
d_gene: .
CDR3nt: TGTGCCAGCAAGGAGTCTTTACATACCGGGGAGCTGTTTTTT
CDR3aa: CASKESLHTGELFF

abundance: few
j_gene: TRBJ2-3
v_gene: TRBV7-2
d_gene: .
CDR3nt: TGTGCCAGCAGCTTAATGCGGGCCAACACAGATACGCAGTATTTT
CDR3aa: CASSLMRANTDTQYF

abundance: many
j_gene: TRBJ2-7
v_gene: TRBV20-1
d_gene: .
CDR3nt: TGCAGTGCTAGAAGTCAGGCCTACGAGCAGTACTTC
CDR3aa: CSARSQAYEQYF

abundance: many
j_gene: TRBJ1-2
v_gene: TRBV27
d_gene: TRBD1
CDR3nt: TGTGCCAGCAGTGACCGGGACAGGGATGGCTACACCTTC
CDR3aa: CASSDRDRDGYTF

abundance: .
j_gene: TRBJ1-2
v_gene: TRBV12-3/TRBV12-4
d_gene: .
CDR3nt: TGTGCCAGCAGTTCCCGACAGAGAGACTATGGCTACACCTTC
CDR3aa: CASSSRQRDYGYTF

abundance: many
j_gene: TRBJ2-2
v_gene: TRBV3-1
d_gene: .
CDR3nt: TGTGCCAGCAGCCAAGATCTCAACACCGGGGAGCTGTTTTTT
CDR3aa: CASSQDLNTGELFF

abundance: many
j_gene: TRBJ1-2
v_gene: TRBV5-1
d_gene: .
CDR3nt: TGCGCCAGCAGCCGGACGGGCCTTGCGGAGGGCTACACCTTC
CDR3aa: CASSRTGLAEGYTF

abundance: many
j_gene: TRBJ2-5
v_gene: TRBV10-3
d_gene: .
CDR3nt: TGTGCCATCAGTGAGCAGAGTGGGAAGACCCAGTACTTC
CDR3aa: CAISEQSGKTQYF

abundance: many
j_gene: TRBJ2-7
v_gene: TRBV5-1
d_gene: TRBD2
CDR3nt: TGCGCCAGCAGCTTCTCATCTAGCGGGGGCTCCTACGAGCAGTACTTC
CDR3aa: CASSFSSSGGSYEQYF

abundance: many
j_gene: TRBJ1-1
v_gene: TRBV5-1
d_gene: .
CDR3nt: TGCGCCAGCAGCATAACAGGGAACACTGAAGCTTTCTTT
CDR3aa: CASSITGNTEAFF

abundance: many
j_gene: TRBJ1-1
v_gene: TRBV15
d_gene: .
CDR3nt: TGTGCCACCAGCAGAGGTTCTGGGAGGGGGAACACTGAAGCTTTCTTT
CDR3aa: CATSRGSGRGNTEAFF

abundance: .
j_gene: TRBJ2-1
v_gene: TRBV15
d_gene: TRBD2
CDR3nt: TGTGCCACCAGCGCTAGCGGGGGCAATGAGCAGTTCTTC
CDR3aa: CATSASGGNEQFF

abundance: many
j_gene: TRBJ1-3
v_gene: TRBV5-1
d_gene: .
CDR3nt: TGCGCCAGCAGCTACGGACATGGCTCTGGAAACACCATATATTTT
CDR3aa: CASSYGHGSGNTIYF

abundance: .
j_gene: TRBJ2-4
v_gene: TRBV11-2
d_gene: TRBD1
CDR3nt: TGTGCCAGCAGCTCAGCTACAGGGGGCAGAAACATTCAGTACTTC
CDR3aa: CASSSATGGRNIQYF

abundance: many
j_gene: TRBJ1-1
v_gene: TRBV5-1
d_gene: .
CDR3nt: TGCGCCAGCAGCCTGGCCCCCGGCGATACTGAAGCTTTCTTT
CDR3aa: CASSLAPGDTEAFF

abundance: many
j_gene: TRBJ1-6
v_gene: TRBV5-1
d_gene: TRBD1
CDR3nt: TGCGCCAGCAGCTTGGCCGCAGGGGGCACAAACTTTAATTCACCCCTCCACTTT
CDR3aa: CASSLAAGGTNFNSPLHF

abundance: many
j_gene: TRBJ1-1
v_gene: TRBV7-2
d_gene: .
CDR3nt: TGTGCCAGCAGCTTCTTTGGGCAGAACACTGAAGCTTTCTTT
CDR3aa: CASSFFGQNTEAFF

abundance: many
j_gene: TRBJ1-1
v_gene: TRBV3-1
d_gene: .
CDR3nt: TGTGCCAGCAGCCAAGGGACAGTCCGTGAAGCTTTCTTT
CDR3aa: CASSQGTVREAFF

abundance: .
j_gene: TRBJ1-2
v_gene: TRBV10-3
d_gene: .
CDR3nt: TGTGCCATCAGTGAGTCCGGGACTAACTATGGCTACACCTTC
CDR3aa: CAISESGTNYGYTF

abundance: many
j_gene: TRBJ1-1
v_gene: TRBV5-5
d_gene: .
CDR3nt: TGTGCCAGCAGCGGGGCCGCCTTGAACACTGAAGCTTTCTTT
CDR3aa: CASSGAALNTEAFF

abundance: many
j_gene: TRBJ2-3
v_gene: TRBV20-1
d_gene: .
CDR3nt: TGCAGTGCTCCCCGTCCCGGGACTGACCCCACAGATACGCAGTATTTT
CDR3aa: CSAPRPGTDPTDTQYF

abundance: many
j_gene: TRBJ2-3
v_gene: TRBV11-2
d_gene: .
CDR3nt: TGTGCCAGCAGCTCCAACAACCTCCGTCGCCAGGGGAGAGGAGAAGATACGCAGTATTTT
CDR3aa: CASSSNNLRRQGRGEDTQYF

abundance: many
j_gene: TRBJ1-1
v_gene: TRBV6-2/TRBV6-3
d_gene: .
CDR3nt: TGTGCCAGTGTCGAAAGTCCGGTGGCTCGAATTGCTGAAGCTTTCTTT
CDR3aa: CASVESPVARIAEAFF

abundance: .
j_gene: TRBJ2-7
v_gene: TRBV18
d_gene: .
CDR3nt: TGTGCCAGCACTTCCGGGACGAAGGGCTACGAGCAGTACTTC
CDR3aa: CASTSGTKGYEQYF

abundance: .
j_gene: TRBJ2-5
v_gene: TRBV18
d_gene: .
CDR3nt: TGTGCCAGCTCCCAAGAGACCCAGTGCTTC
CDR3aa: CASSQETQCF

abundance: many
j_gene: TRBJ1-4
v_gene: TRBV7-9
d_gene: .
CDR3nt: TGTGCCAGCGAGAATCAGGGTAATGAAAAACTGTTTTTT
CDR3aa: CASENQGNEKLFF

abundance: many
j_gene: TRBJ1-2
v_gene: TRBV5-6
d_gene: .
CDR3nt: TGTGCCAGCAGCATTCGAATGACAGCCACTTTTAGCTACACCTTC
CDR3aa: CASSIRMTATFSYTF

abundance: few
j_gene: TRBJ2-3
v_gene: TRBV5-1
d_gene: .
CDR3nt: TGCGCCAGCAGCTACGGAGTCCCAGATACGCAGTATTTT
CDR3aa: CASSYGVPDTQYF

abundance: many
j_gene: TRBJ1-2
v_gene: TRBV29-1
d_gene: .
CDR3nt: TGCAGCGTTGATCATGGGAGATGGGGTGGCTACACCTTC
CDR3aa: CSVDHGRWGGYTF

abundance: many
j_gene: TRBJ2-7
v_gene: TRBV20-1
d_gene: TRBD1
CDR3nt: TGCAGTGCTTCGTCAAACAGGGGGTTTTCTTACGAGCAGTACTTC
CDR3aa: CSASSNRGFSYEQYF

abundance: .
j_gene: TRBJ1-1
v_gene: TRBV6-1
d_gene: .
CDR3nt: TGTGGCAGCGATGTGGAAGGCCGCGAAGGTTTCTTT
CDR3aa: CGSDVEGREGFF

abundance: many
j_gene: TRBJ2-5
v_gene: TRBV5-1
d_gene: .
CDR3nt: TGCGCCAGCACCTTAATGGAGACCCAGTACTTC
CDR3aa: CASTLMETQYF

abundance: many
j_gene: TRBJ2-4
v_gene: TRBV5-5
d_gene: .
CDR3nt: TGTGCCAGCAGCTTGTTGGGCGAAGACATTCAGTACTTC
CDR3aa: CASSLLGEDIQYF

abundance: many
j_gene: TRBJ1-2
v_gene: TRBV6-2/TRBV6-3
d_gene: .
CDR3nt: TGTGCCAGCACCGACAGGAACTATGGCTACACCTTC
CDR3aa: CASTDRNYGYTF

abundance: many
j_gene: TRBJ2-1
v_gene: TRBV7-3
d_gene: TRBD1
CDR3nt: TGTGCCAGCAGCTTAGACAGGGGGATCTACAATGAGCAGTTCTTC
CDR3aa: CASSLDRGIYNEQFF

abundance: many
j_gene: TRBJ1-4
v_gene: TRBV20-1
d_gene: .
CDR3nt: TGCAGTGCGATCAGACCCCCAACTAATGAAAAACTGTTTTTT
CDR3aa: CSAIRPPTNEKLFF